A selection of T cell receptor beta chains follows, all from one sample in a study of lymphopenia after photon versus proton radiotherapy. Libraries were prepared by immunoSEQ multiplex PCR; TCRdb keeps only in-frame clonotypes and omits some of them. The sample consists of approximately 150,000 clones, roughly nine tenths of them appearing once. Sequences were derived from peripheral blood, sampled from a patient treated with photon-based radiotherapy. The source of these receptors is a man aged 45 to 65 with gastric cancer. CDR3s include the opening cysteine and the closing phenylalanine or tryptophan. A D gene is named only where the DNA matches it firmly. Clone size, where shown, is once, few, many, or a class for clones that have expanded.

cdr3_aa: CASSISAGTSFRDEQFF
cdr3_nt: TGTGCCAGTAGTATATCCGCCGGGACTAGCTTTCGCGATGAGCAGTTCTTC
clone_size: NA
v_call: TRBV19
j_call: TRBJ2-1
d_call: TRBD2

cdr3_aa: CASSLGLAGVTDTQYF
cdr3_nt: TGTGCCAGCAGCCTCGGACTAGCGGGAGTTACAGATACGCAGTATTTT
clone_size: NA
v_call: TRBV7-9
j_call: TRBJ2-3
d_call: TRBD2

cdr3_aa: CASSLPGPQGDTQYF
cdr3_nt: TGTGCCAGCTCATTGCCGGGACCCCAAGGAGATACGCAGTATTTT
clone_size: NA
v_call: TRBV18
j_call: TRBJ2-3
d_call: NA

cdr3_aa: CASSSDASGPRWTGELFF
cdr3_nt: TGTGCCAGCAGCTCAGACGCCAGCGGACCCAGGTGGACCGGGGAGCTGTTTTTT
clone_size: NA
v_call: TRBV5-6
j_call: TRBJ2-2
d_call: NA

cdr3_aa: CASSYYEQYF
cdr3_nt: TGTGCCAGCAGTTACTACGAGCAGTACTTC
clone_size: NA
v_call: TRBV2
j_call: TRBJ2-7
d_call: NA

cdr3_aa: CASSQVLLPYEQYF
cdr3_nt: TGTGCCAGCAGCCAAGTCCTACTTCCCTACGAGCAGTACTTC
clone_size: NA
v_call: TRBV14
j_call: TRBJ2-7
d_call: NA

cdr3_aa: CASSLVGQGGEKLFF
cdr3_nt: TGTGCCAGCAGCCTGGTCGGGCAGGGAGGCGAAAAACTGTTTTTT
clone_size: NA
v_call: TRBV5-6
j_call: TRBJ1-4
d_call: NA

cdr3_aa: CASSLEGGGVNEQFF
cdr3_nt: TGCGCCAGCAGCTTGGAGGGGGGCGGTGTGAATGAGCAGTTCTTC
clone_size: once
v_call: TRBV5-1
j_call: TRBJ2-1
d_call: NA

cdr3_aa: CASSLMASTGELFF
cdr3_nt: TGTGCCAGCAGTTTAATGGCCTCCACCGGGGAGCTGTTTTTT
clone_size: NA
v_call: TRBV27
j_call: TRBJ2-2
d_call: NA

cdr3_aa: CASSQPPTYYEQYF
cdr3_nt: TGTGCCAGCAGCCAGCCCCCAACCTACTACGAGCAGTACTTC
clone_size: NA
v_call: TRBV4-2
j_call: TRBJ2-7
d_call: NA

cdr3_aa: CSALGTEAFF
cdr3_nt: TGCAGTGCCCTGGGCACTGAAGCTTTCTTT
clone_size: NA
v_call: TRBV20-1
j_call: TRBJ1-1
d_call: NA

cdr3_aa: CASSLGPSNQPQHF
cdr3_nt: TGTGCCAGCAGCTTAGGTCCGAGCAATCAGCCCCAGCATTTT
clone_size: NA
v_call: TRBV7-6
j_call: TRBJ1-5
d_call: NA

cdr3_aa: CASSYSTENTEAFF
cdr3_nt: TGTGCCAGCAGTTATTCGACGGAGAACACTGAAGCTTTCTTT
clone_size: NA
v_call: TRBV6-5
j_call: TRBJ1-1
d_call: NA

cdr3_aa: CASSLIPGNEQFF
cdr3_nt: TGCGCCAGCAGCTTGATTCCGGGGAATGAGCAGTTCTTC
clone_size: NA
v_call: TRBV5-1
j_call: TRBJ2-1
d_call: NA

cdr3_aa: CASSSLGAGNYEQYF
cdr3_nt: TGTGCCAGCAGTTCCCTCGGAGCGGGAAACTACGAGCAGTACTTC
clone_size: NA
v_call: TRBV27
j_call: TRBJ2-7
d_call: TRBD2

cdr3_aa: CASSSPGLAGVTGELFF
cdr3_nt: TGTGCCAGCAGCTCTCCGGGACTAGCGGGAGTTACCGGGGAGCTGTTTTTT
clone_size: NA
v_call: TRBV5-4
j_call: TRBJ2-2
d_call: TRBD2

cdr3_aa: CASSLAGSSYNEQFF
cdr3_nt: TGCGCCAGCAGCTTGGCAGGGAGCTCCTACAATGAGCAGTTCTTC
clone_size: NA
v_call: TRBV5-1
j_call: TRBJ2-1
d_call: NA

cdr3_aa: CASSFNWGRSEQYF
cdr3_nt: TGTGCCAGCAGCTTCAACTGGGGCCGGAGTGAGCAGTACTTC
clone_size: NA
v_call: TRBV7-2
j_call: TRBJ2-7
d_call: NA

cdr3_aa: CASSVQGTMNTEAFF
cdr3_nt: TGTGCCAGCAGTGTCCAGGGGACTATGAACACTGAAGCTTTCTTT
clone_size: NA
v_call: TRBV2
j_call: TRBJ1-1
d_call: NA

cdr3_aa: CAWSPGGNTAFF
cdr3_nt: TGTGCCTGGAGTCCCGGGGGTAATACGGCTTTCTTT
clone_size: NA
v_call: TRBV30
j_call: TRBJ1-1
d_call: NA

cdr3_aa: CASSPLSSIEQYF
cdr3_nt: TGTGCCAGCTCACCACTTAGTAGCATTGAGCAGTACTTC
clone_size: NA
v_call: TRBV18
j_call: TRBJ2-7
d_call: NA

cdr3_aa: CASSIGSGTGYGNQPQHF
cdr3_nt: TGTGCCAGTAGTATAGGGAGTGGGACAGGGTATGGTAATCAGCCCCAGCATTTT
clone_size: NA
v_call: TRBV19
j_call: TRBJ1-5
d_call: TRBD1

cdr3_aa: CATSRVAGGEYEQYF
cdr3_nt: TGTGCCACCAGCAGAGTGGCGGGGGGAGAGTACGAGCAGTACTTC
clone_size: NA
v_call: TRBV15
j_call: TRBJ2-7
d_call: TRBD2

cdr3_aa: CASSLGQASTGELFF
cdr3_nt: TGCGCCAGCAGCTTAGGACAGGCGTCAACCGGGGAGCTGTTTTTT
clone_size: NA
v_call: TRBV5-1
j_call: TRBJ2-2
d_call: TRBD1

cdr3_aa: CASSDRRMCTEAFF
cdr3_nt: TGTGCCAGCAGTGATCGGAGAATGTGCACTGAAGCTTTCTTT
clone_size: NA
v_call: TRBV6-4
j_call: TRBJ1-1
d_call: NA

cdr3_aa: CASSRRGSSGRRDEQFF
cdr3_nt: TGTGCCAGCAGCCGCCGCGGGAGTAGCGGGAGGAGGGATGAGCAGTTCTTC
clone_size: NA
v_call: TRBV7-2
j_call: TRBJ2-1
d_call: TRBD2

cdr3_aa: CASSGIVRLAGVYEQYF
cdr3_nt: TGTGCCAGCAGTGGAATTGTAAGACTAGCGGGAGTCTACGAGCAGTACTTC
clone_size: NA
v_call: TRBV25-1
j_call: TRBJ2-7
d_call: TRBD2

cdr3_aa: CASSSAYRDQPQHF
cdr3_nt: TGTGCCAGCAGCTCTGCCTACAGGGATCAGCCCCAGCATTTT
clone_size: few
v_call: TRBV7-9
j_call: TRBJ1-5
d_call: NA

cdr3_aa: CASSSPGQAGANVLTF
cdr3_nt: TGTGCCAGCAGTTCTCCGGGACAGGCTGGGGCCAACGTCCTGACTTTC
clone_size: NA
v_call: TRBV6-5
j_call: TRBJ2-6
d_call: TRBD1

cdr3_aa: CASSPSTGGLSEAFF
cdr3_nt: TGTGCCAGCTCACCTTCCACAGGGGGCTTGAGTGAAGCTTTCTTT
clone_size: NA
v_call: TRBV18
j_call: TRBJ1-1
d_call: TRBD1

cdr3_aa: CASRPLGSSYEQYF
cdr3_nt: TGTGCCAGCAGACCTTTGGGGTCCTCCTACGAGCAGTACTTC
clone_size: few
v_call: TRBV6-5
j_call: TRBJ2-7
d_call: NA

cdr3_aa: CASSYGGSGEGNTIYF
cdr3_nt: TGTGCCAGCAGTTATGGGGGGTCGGGTGAGGGAAACACCATATATTTT
clone_size: NA
v_call: TRBV6-6
j_call: TRBJ1-3
d_call: NA

cdr3_aa: CASSQGPGDKQFF
cdr3_nt: TGCGCCAGCAGCCAGGGCCCAGGGGACAAGCAGTTCTTC
clone_size: NA
v_call: TRBV4-1
j_call: TRBJ2-1
d_call: NA

cdr3_aa: CASSRWVNTEAFF
cdr3_nt: TGTGCCAGCAGCCGGTGGGTCAACACTGAAGCTTTCTTT
clone_size: few
v_call: TRBV7-9
j_call: TRBJ1-1
d_call: NA

cdr3_aa: CASMGWDRNTEAFF
cdr3_nt: TGTGCCAGCATGGGGTGGGACAGGAACACTGAAGCTTTCTTT
clone_size: NA
v_call: TRBV27
j_call: TRBJ1-1
d_call: TRBD1

cdr3_aa: CASSASGWRGTEAFF
cdr3_nt: TGTGCCAGCAGCGCATCTGGCTGGCGGGGCACTGAAGCTTTCTTT
clone_size: NA
v_call: TRBV9
j_call: TRBJ1-1
d_call: NA

cdr3_aa: CASSQELIPTGELFF
cdr3_nt: TGTGCCAGCAGCCAAGAACTTATCCCCACCGGGGAGCTGTTTTTT
clone_size: NA
v_call: TRBV4-2
j_call: TRBJ2-2
d_call: NA

cdr3_aa: CATPSGSSHTGELFF
cdr3_nt: TGTGCCACCCCTAGCGGGAGTTCCCACACCGGGGAGCTGTTTTTT
clone_size: NA
v_call: TRBV19
j_call: TRBJ2-2
d_call: TRBD2

cdr3_aa: CASSFYWDRRNEQFF
cdr3_nt: TGTGCCAGCAGTTTCTACTGGGACCGCAGGAATGAGCAGTTCTTC
clone_size: once
v_call: TRBV25-1
j_call: TRBJ2-1
d_call: NA

cdr3_aa: CASSPRGQGTNEKLFF
cdr3_nt: TGCGCCAGCAGCCCTAGGGGACAGGGAACTAATGAAAAACTGTTTTTT
clone_size: NA
v_call: TRBV4-1
j_call: TRBJ1-4
d_call: TRBD1

cdr3_aa: CAIRREGGDTQYF
cdr3_nt: TGTGCCATCAGGCGGGAGGGAGGCGATACGCAGTATTTT
clone_size: NA
v_call: TRBV10-3
j_call: TRBJ2-3
d_call: TRBD2

cdr3_aa: CASSSQGNTNQPQHF
cdr3_nt: TGTGCCAGCAGTTCACAGGGAAATACCAATCAGCCCCAGCATTTT
clone_size: NA
v_call: TRBV2
j_call: TRBJ1-5
d_call: NA

cdr3_aa: CASRAEQGSSSGNTIYF
cdr3_nt: TGTGCCAGCAGGGCCGAACAGGGCTCCAGCTCTGGAAACACCATATATTTT
clone_size: NA
v_call: TRBV7-9
j_call: TRBJ1-3
d_call: NA

cdr3_aa: CASTEREGQPQHF
cdr3_nt: TGTGCCAGCACCGAAAGGGAAGGACAGCCCCAGCATTTT
clone_size: NA
v_call: TRBV27
j_call: TRBJ1-5
d_call: NA

cdr3_aa: CASSLDGTSSYEQYF
cdr3_nt: TGTGCCAGCAGCTTAGATGGGACGAGCTCCTACGAGCAGTACTTC
clone_size: NA
v_call: TRBV11-2
j_call: TRBJ2-7
d_call: NA

cdr3_aa: CASSYERSRGGTQYF
cdr3_nt: TGTGCCAGCAGTTACGAACGGTCCCGGGGTGGTACGCAGTATTTT
clone_size: NA
v_call: TRBV6-5
j_call: TRBJ2-3
d_call: NA

cdr3_aa: CASSLEGRGRGTNEKLFF
cdr3_nt: TGTGCCAGCAGCTTGGAGGGCAGGGGGCGAGGGACTAATGAAAAACTGTTTTTT
clone_size: NA
v_call: TRBV5-5
j_call: TRBJ1-4
d_call: TRBD1

cdr3_aa: CAWSGQSTDTQYF
cdr3_nt: TGTGCCTGGAGTGGACAGAGCACAGATACGCAGTATTTT
clone_size: once
v_call: TRBV30
j_call: TRBJ2-3
d_call: NA